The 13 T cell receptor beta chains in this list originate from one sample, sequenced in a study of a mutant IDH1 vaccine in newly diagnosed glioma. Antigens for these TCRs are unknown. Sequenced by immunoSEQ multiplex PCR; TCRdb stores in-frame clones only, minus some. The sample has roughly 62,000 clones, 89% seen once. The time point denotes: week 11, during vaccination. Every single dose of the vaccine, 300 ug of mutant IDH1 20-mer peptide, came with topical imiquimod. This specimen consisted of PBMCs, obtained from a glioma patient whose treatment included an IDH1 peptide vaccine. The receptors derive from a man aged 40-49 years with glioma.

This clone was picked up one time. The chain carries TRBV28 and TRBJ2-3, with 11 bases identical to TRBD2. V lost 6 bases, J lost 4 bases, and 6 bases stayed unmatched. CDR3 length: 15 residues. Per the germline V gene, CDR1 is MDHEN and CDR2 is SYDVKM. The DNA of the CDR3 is TGTGCCAGCAGCTTAGCGGGAGGGCCATCAGATACGCAGTATTTT. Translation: CASSLAGGPSDTQYF.

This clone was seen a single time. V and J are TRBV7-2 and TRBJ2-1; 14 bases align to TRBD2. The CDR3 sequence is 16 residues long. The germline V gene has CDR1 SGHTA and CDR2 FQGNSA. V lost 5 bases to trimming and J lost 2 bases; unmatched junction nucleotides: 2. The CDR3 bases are TGTGCCAGCAGCATGGGACTAGCGGGGGCCTACAATGAGCAGTTCTTC. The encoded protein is CASSMGLAGAYNEQFF.

CDR3 protein: CASSPVGFNQPQHF. In DNA form, the CDR3 reads TGTGCCAGCTCACCAGTAGGTTTCAATCAGCCCCAGCATTTT. The chain couples TRBV18 to TRBJ1-5; D is undetermined. The V gene's germline CDR1 is KGHSH and CDR2 LQKENI. Trimming took 2 bases from V and 3 from J, leaving 8 bases between them. The CDR3 totals 14 residues.

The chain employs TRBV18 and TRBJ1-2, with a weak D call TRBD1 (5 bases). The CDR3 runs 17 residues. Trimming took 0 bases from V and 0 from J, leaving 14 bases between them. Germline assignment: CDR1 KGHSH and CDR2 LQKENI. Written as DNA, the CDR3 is TGTGCCAGCTCACCACCGGCGGGGCGCGGAGCTAACTATGGCTACACCTTC. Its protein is CASSPPAGRGANYGYTF. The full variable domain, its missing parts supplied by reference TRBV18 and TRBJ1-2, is NAGVMQNPRHLVRRRGQEARLRCSPMKGHSHVYWYRQLPEEGLKFMVYLQKENIIDESGMPKERFSAEFPKEGPSILRIQQVVRGDSAAYFCASSPPAGRGANYGYTFGSGTRLTVV.

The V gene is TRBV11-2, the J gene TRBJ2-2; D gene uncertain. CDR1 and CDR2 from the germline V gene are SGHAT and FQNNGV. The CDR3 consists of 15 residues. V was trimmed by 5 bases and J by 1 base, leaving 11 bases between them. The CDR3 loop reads CASSPGVMNTGELFF. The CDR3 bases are TGTGCCAGCAGCCCGGGCGTCATGAACACCGGGGAGCTGTTTTTT.

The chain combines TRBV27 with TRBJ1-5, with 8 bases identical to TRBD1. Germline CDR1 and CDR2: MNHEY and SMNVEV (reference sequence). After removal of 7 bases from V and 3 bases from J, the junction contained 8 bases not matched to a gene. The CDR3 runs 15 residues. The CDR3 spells CASKGAGGNNQPQHF. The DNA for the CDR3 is TGTGCCAGCAAGGGGGCAGGGGGCAACAATCAGCCCCAGCATTTT.

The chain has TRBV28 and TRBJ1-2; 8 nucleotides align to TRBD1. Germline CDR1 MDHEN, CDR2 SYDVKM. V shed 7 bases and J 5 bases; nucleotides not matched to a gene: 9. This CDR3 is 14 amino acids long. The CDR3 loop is CASTLRGRLYGYTF. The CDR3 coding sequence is TGTGCCAGCACACTCAGGGGGCGCTTGTATGGCTACACCTTC.

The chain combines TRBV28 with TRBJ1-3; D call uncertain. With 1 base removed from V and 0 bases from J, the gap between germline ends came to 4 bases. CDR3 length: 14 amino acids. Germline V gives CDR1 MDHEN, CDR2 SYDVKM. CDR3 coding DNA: TGTGCCAGCAGTTTATCAGTCTCTGGAAACACCATATATTTT. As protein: CASSLSVSGNTIYF.

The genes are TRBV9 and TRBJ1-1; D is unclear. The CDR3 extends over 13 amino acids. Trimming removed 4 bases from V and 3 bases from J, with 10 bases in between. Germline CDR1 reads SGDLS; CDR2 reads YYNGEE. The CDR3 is CASSRGRYTEAFF. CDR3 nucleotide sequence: TGTGCCAGCAGCCGCGGGAGGTACACTGAAGCTTTCTTT. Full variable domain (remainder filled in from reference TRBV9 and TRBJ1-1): DSGVTQTPKHLITATGQRVTLRCSPRSGDLSVYWYQQSLDQGLQFLIQYYNGEERAKGNILERFSAQQFPDLHSELNLSSLELGDSALYFCASSRGRYTEAFFGQGTRLTVV.

CDR3: CASSSLRTGGHPEYV. The CDR3 nucleotides read TGTGCCAGCAGTTCCCTCCGGACAGGGGGCCACCCTGAGTACGTC. V and J are TRBV28 and TRBJ2-7, with TRBD1 matching 11 bases. The germline CDR1 and CDR2 sequences are MDHEN and SYDVKM. This CDR3 has 15 residues. The trim removed 4 bases at V and 11 bases at J, leaving 13 bases unmatched.

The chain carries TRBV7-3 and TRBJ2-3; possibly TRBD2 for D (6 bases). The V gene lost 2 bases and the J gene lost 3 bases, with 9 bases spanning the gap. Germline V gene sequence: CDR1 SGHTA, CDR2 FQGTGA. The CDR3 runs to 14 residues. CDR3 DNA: TGTGCCAGCAGCTTAGGGGCGGGGACAGATACGCAGTATTTT. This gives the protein CASSLGAGTDTQYF.

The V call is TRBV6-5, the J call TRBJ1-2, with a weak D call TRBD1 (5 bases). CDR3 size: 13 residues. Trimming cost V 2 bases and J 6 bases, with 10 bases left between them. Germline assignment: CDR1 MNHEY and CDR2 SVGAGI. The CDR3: CASSYRDVNGYTF. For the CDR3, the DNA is TGTGCCAGCAGTTACCGGGACGTTAATGGCTACACCTTC.

The CDR3 DNA reads TGTGCCAGCAGCTCAGGGGACAGGGGGCTGGAAGATACGCAGTATTTT. As protein: CASSSGDRGLEDTQYF. J is TRBJ2-3 and V is TRBV11-1; 12 bases match TRBD1. The CDR3 sequence is 16 residues long. With V trimmed by 4 bases and J by 5 bases, 7 bases remained unmatched. Germline V lookup: CDR1 SGHAT, CDR2 FQDESV (reference sequence).